The 13 T cell receptor beta chains in this list originate from one sample, sequenced in a study of tumor-infiltrating lymphocytes in primary liver carcinoma. Production of TCR beta cDNA used 500 ng total RNA together with a constant-region primer. Construction of TCR beta libraries relied on three successive nested multiplex PCR rounds employing slightly modified ARM-PCR. Two initial PCR rounds of about 11 cycles each paired TRBV1-TRBV30 forward primers with a C-beta reverse primer. Each CDR3 protein gets one entry after TCRdb re-called the multiplex PCR reads with MiXCR. The sample yields about 300,000 distinct CDR3 sequences, 65% seen once. Researchers drew blood RNA from unsorted whole blood and extracted germline DNA as well. The material sequenced was peripheral blood. These receptors all come from a man aged 40-55 years with primary liver carcinoma and hepatitis B virus infection.

The chain has TRBV11-2 and TRBJ2-5, with 7 bases that match TRBD1. Germline V gene data show CDR1 as SGHAT and CDR2 as FQNNGV. This CDR3 is 14 amino acids long. Losses at the gene ends were 5 bases for V and 5 bases for J; bases not matched to a gene: 8. As DNA, the CDR3 is TGTGCCAGCAGCCCCACAGGGGACGTGGAGACCCAGTACTTC. It is translated as CASSPTGDVETQYF.

The chain has TRBV7-9 and TRBJ2-7, with D possibly matching TRBD1 (6 bases). Trimming pared 5 bases from V and 3 bases from J, leaving 11 bases between. CDR1 SEHNR and CDR2 FQNEAQ come from the germline V gene (reference sequence). The CDR3 runs to 13 residues. CDR3 DNA: TGTGCCAGCAGCCCAGGGGTATACTACGAGCAGTACTTC. Protein sequence: CASSPGVYYEQYF.

As for this clonotype: Relative to the germline gene, one junction end is altered; a read error may explain this. CDR3 bases: TGTGCCATCAGCCCAGGAATAGAAGCTTTCTTC. This gives the protein CAISPGIEAFF. This chain joins TRBV4-2 and TRBJ1-1; D ambiguous. This CDR3 has 11 residues. CDR1 LGHNA and CDR2 YNFKEQ come from the germline V gene.

For this clonotype: A much bigger clone sits one base away, suggesting this may be a read error. This likely comes from a read error, as the CDR3 has no conserved phenylalanine or tryptophan at its end. The chain links TRBV10-3 to TRBJ2-7; no clear D. CDR3 size: 12 residues. Germline lookup yields CDR1 ENHRY and CDR2 SYGVKD. V shed 8 bases and J shed 0 bases, with 8 bases lying between them. The CDR3 DNA is TGTGCCATCGGCAGCCCCTCCTACGAGCAGTACTCC. Translated: CAIGSPSYEQYS.

The chain is built from TRBV6-5 and TRBJ1-5; D gene ambiguous. CDR1 is MNHEY, CDR2 SVGAGI, per germline. Between the trimmed V and J ends, which lost 0 bases and 9 bases, there was a span of 12 bases. CDR3 length: 14 amino acids. CDR3 loop: CASSYSNAYRPQHF. CDR3 nucleotides: TGTGCCAGCAGTTACTCGAACGCCTATCGGCCCCAGCATTTT.

This clonotype was observed at least ten times. The chain is built from TRBV10-3 and TRBJ2-3; D not certain. Germline V lookup: CDR1 ENHRY, CDR2 SYGVKD. The CDR3 is made up of 15 amino acids. V was clipped by 6 bases and J by 2 bases, with 15 bases between them. DNA for the CDR3: TGTGCCATCAGGGCTGATCCGCCGATCACAGATACGCAGTATTTT. It encodes CAIRADPPITDTQYF.

Details on this clonotype: A much larger clone sits a single nucleotide away, making a read error possible. The chain joins TRBV6-1 to TRBJ1-5; possible D gene TRBD1, 6 bases. CDR3 size: 13 residues. Germline CDR1 and CDR2: MNHNS and SASEGT. Trimming took 5 bases from V and 6 from J, leaving 11 bases between them. The CDR3 region is CASSSRGTQPQHF. The DNA for the CDR3 is TGTGCCAGCAGTTCCAGGGGCACTCAGCCCCAGCATTTT.

The chain uses TRBV20-1 and TRBJ1-5; D is perhaps TRBD1 (6 bases). V was shortened by 5 bases and J by 2 bases, with 13 bases between the two germline ends. CDR3 size: 14 residues. The germline V gene encodes CDR1 DFQATT and CDR2 SNEGSKA (reference sequence). The CDR3 nucleotides read TGCAGTGCTCTTGTGAACAGGGGCAATCAGCCCCAGCATTTT. As protein: CSALVNRGNQPQHF.

With respect to this clonotype: Compared with germline, one end of the junction differs, possibly owing to a read error. This chain joins TRBV5-1 and TRBJ2-2; weak D call: TRBD2 (5 bases). Germline CDR1 reads SGHRS; CDR2 reads YFSETQ. The CDR3 sequence is 13 residues long. The CDR3 region has the DNA TGCGCCAGCAGCTTGACGGGCACCGGGGTGCTGTTTTTC. Residues: CASSLTGTGVLFF.

About this clonotype itself: One end of the junction varies from germline; a read error may be responsible. V gene TRBV11-1 combines with J gene TRBJ2-2; D is perhaps TRBD1 or TRBD2 (5 bases each). Germline V lookup: CDR1 SGHAT, CDR2 FQDESV (reference sequence). This CDR3 spans 15 amino acids. Written as DNA, the CDR3 is TGTGCCACCAGCTTCAGACAGAAAAGTACCGGGGAGCTATTTTTT. It yields the protein CATSFRQKSTGELFF.

This clonotype occurred many times. The V and J genes are TRBV10-3 and TRBJ1-1; D is undetermined. Germline loops: CDR1 ENHRY, CDR2 SYGVKD. The V gene lost 6 bases and the J gene lost 1 base, with 3 bases spanning the gap. CDR3 size: 11 residues. The CDR3 loop is CAIRRNTEAFF. As DNA, the CDR3 is TGTGCCATCAGAAGGAACACTGAAGCTTTCTTT.

Comment on this clonotype: This may be a read error, as it is one base from a much larger clone. The CDR3 DNA is TGTGCCATCAGTGAGTCAGACAGGGGAGGAGATACGCGGTATTTT. Protein: CAISESDRGGDTRYF. The chain couples TRBV10-3 to TRBJ2-3; 8 bases fit TRBD1. CDR1 is ENHRY and CDR2 is SYGVKD in the germline V gene. The CDR3 extends over 15 amino acids.

Remarks on this clonotype: With a much larger clone just one base away, this may be a read error. The chain uses TRBV4-1 and TRBJ1-2, with D hard to call. The CDR3 runs 14 residues. Germline-derived CDR1 and CDR2 are MGHRA and YSYEKL. In DNA, the CDR3 is TGCGTCAGCAGCCCCGGGATTGGGGTAGGGGGCTACACCTTC. Protein sequence: CVSSPGIGVGGYTF.